Below, one T cell receptor (beta chain) is given with its context. The data derive from a study of blood T cell repertoires in COVID-19. Study details: There were acute and convalescent COVID-19 samples, and they came from the United States, Italy and Spain.

Produced via immunoSEQ multiplex PCR; TCRdb's table is partial and in-frame only. The sample lists about 400,000 clones; 88% were seen once. The study assigned cohorts using participant-reported clinical history. Sequenced input: PBMCs or T cells enriched from blood (not recorded which). The sequence came from a woman in her thirties or forties with acute COVID-19.

CDR3 in amino acids: CAISEGTGAFYEQYF. CDR3 nucleotides: TGTGCCATCAGTGAGGGGACAGGGGCTTTCTACGAGCAGTACTTC. The chain recombines TRBV10-3 with TRBJ2-7, with 10 bases that match TRBD1. This CDR3 has 15 amino acids. V lost 2 bases and J lost 3; bases outside the gene matches: 4. The germline V gene encodes CDR1 ENHRY and CDR2 SYGVKD.